This TCR beta chain was sequenced for a study of blood T cell repertoires in COVID-19. At the level of the study: Acute-phase and convalescent COVID-19 samples originated in the United States, Italy and Spain. Nucleic acid was either cDNA or gDNA, and it came from T cells, B-cell-depleted T cells, or PBMCs.

Germline V gene lookup returns CDR1 WNHNN and CDR2 SYGVQD (reference sequence). CDR3 length equals 16 residues. V lost 5 bases to trimming and J lost 5 bases; unmatched junction nucleotides: 12. Original processing methods: Amplification of reference gene primers was used by the study to estimate nucleated cell counts. Some clones are missing from TCRdb's copy, which holds only in-frame ones; the method was immunoSEQ multiplex PCR. The D gene and trimming were derived from the DNA, and the V and J assignments and clone size from that table. Of about 64,000 clones listed, around 85% are singletons. This clonotype originated in a man in his forties or fifties with acute or convalescent COVID-19. V is TRBV10-1 and J is TRBJ1-2, with TRBD1 matching 9 bases. Sequenced material: peripheral blood. DNA of the CDR3: TGCGCCAGCAGTCCCGGGACAGGGACCGGCGGGTATGGCTACACCTTC. Residues: CASSPGTGTGGYGYTF.